This T cell receptor beta chain was observed in a study of CD8 T cells in Susac syndrome. Overall study: When blood was drawn, patients with Susac syndrome were on intravenous immunoglobulin alone, on corticosteroids, or therapy-naive. Findings and limits, study-wide: The CD4+ T cell repertoires that were profiled in Susac syndrome showed no clonal expansion.

A note on this clonotype: Its specificity is unknown.

An input of about 0.45 to 1 ug of RNA was subjected to reverse transcription using random hexamers. Amplification of TCR beta CDR3 spanned 54 Vbeta and 13 Jbeta via immunoSEQ multiplex PCR. One entry per CDR3 protein results from TCRdb running MiXCR on the immunoSEQ multiplex PCR reads. The profile shows some 77,000 distinct CDR3 sequences, 93% of them singletons. The CDR3 consists of 14 residues. Germline V gives CDR1 SGDLS, CDR2 YYNGEE. V lost 4 bases, J lost 4 bases, and 6 bases stayed unmatched. The clonotype comes from a human donor with Susac syndrome. The chain joins TRBV9 to TRBJ2-7, with 9 bases lining up with TRBD1. The sequenced sample was CD4+ T cells from PBMCs. The CDR3 spells CASSTLGQGYEQYF. For the CDR3, the DNA is TGTGCCAGCAGCACCCTGGGACAGGGATACGAGCAGTACTTC.